Shown below are 4 T cell receptor beta chains from a single sample sequenced in a study of cytomegalovirus exposure and HLA in healthy donors. Amplification used 60 Vbeta primers and 13 Jbeta primers. Here immunoSEQ multiplex PCR was the method, and the copy in TCRdb shows in-frame clones only, minus some. Found here are under 200,000 clones, 70% to 90% of them singletons; the top ten hold about a tenth. Material for sequencing was PBMCs. The receptors here all came from a man between 18 and 35 years old in good health and CMV-seropositive.

In this sample, this clone turned up once. The genes are TRBV5-4 and TRBJ1-2; possibly TRBD1 for D (6 bases). There are 16 residues in the CDR3. CDR1 and CDR2 (germline): SGHNT, YYREEE (reference sequence). V was shortened by 1 base and J by 2 bases, with 15 bases between the two germline ends. The chain's CDR3 is CASSLRGGGANYGYTF. The DNA of the CDR3 is TGTGCCAGCAGCTTGAGGGGCGGGGGGGCGAACTATGGCTACACCTTC.

CDR3 residues: CATSPSGQQRDTQYF. The CDR3 bases are TGTGCCACCAGCCCTTCTGGACAACAACGGGATACGCAGTATTTT. The rearrangement links TRBV15 to TRBJ2-3; possible D gene TRBD1, 5 bases. The germline V gene has CDR1 LNHNV and CDR2 YYDKDF (reference sequence). V dropped 5 bases and J dropped 6 bases, with 18 bases sitting between them. The CDR3 contains 15 residues. Combining the CDR3 with reference TRBV15 and TRBJ2-3 gives the whole variable domain DAMVIQNPRYQVTQFGKPVTLSCSQTLNHNVMYWYQQKSSQAPKLLFHYYDKDFNNEADTPDNFQSRRPNTSFCFLDIRSPGLGDTAMYLCATSPSGQQRDTQYFGPGTRLTVL.

This clone appeared a few times. The chain recombines TRBV4-1 with TRBJ1-4; D is undetermined. From germline, CDR1 is MGHRA and CDR2 YSYEKL. Trimming left V 4 bases short and J 8 bases short, with 20 bases between. The CDR3 consists of 16 residues. The CDR3 loop reads CASSLLPGSRDEKLFF. The CDR3, as DNA: TGCGCCAGCAGCCTCTTGCCGGGATCAAGAGACGAAAAACTGTTTTTT.

The chain joins TRBV5-6 to TRBJ2-2, with a weak D call TRBD1 (6 bases). Germline V gene lookup returns CDR1 SGHDT and CDR2 YYEEEE. CDR3 size: 15 residues. Trimming took off 4 bases at V and 4 bases at J, with 14 bases between the two ends. The CDR3, as DNA: TGTGCCAGCAGCGGCGTACAGGGATTCACCGGGGAGCTGTTTTTT. Its translation is CASSGVQGFTGELFF.